This TCR beta chain was recorded in a study of OX40 agonist ivuxolimab in advanced cancers. Study-wide context: Patients were infused with ivuxolimab every 2 weeks at 0.01 to 10 mg/kg. Three patients responded partially, comprising one with hepatocellular carcinoma and two with cutaneous melanoma. Study observations and caveats: At 0.1 to 3.0 mg/kg and by week 6, clonal expansion occurred in CD4+ and CD8+ blood T cells.

Germline values: CDR1 SGHRS, CDR2 YFSETQ. V lost 0 bases and J lost 0, with 10 bases in between. CDR3 length: 15 amino acids. Sequencing used immunoSEQ multiplex PCR; TCRdb keeps in-frame clones, though not all of them. Counted here are roughly 67,000 clones, around nine tenths occurring once; the ten biggest clones make up approximately 0.37%. Comment on this clone: Antigen unknown.

This specimen consisted of CD4+ or CD8+ T cells sorted from blood, obtained in a trial of the OX40 agonist ivuxolimab. The clonotype originates from an adult with an advanced solid tumor such as melanoma, head and neck, liver or kidney cancer. The rearrangement links TRBV5-1 to TRBJ2-7; D remains ambiguous. Written as DNA, the CDR3 is TGCGCCAGCAGCTTGGCTTCCGTGAGCTCCTACGAGCAGTACTTC. It yields the protein CASSLASVSSYEQYF.